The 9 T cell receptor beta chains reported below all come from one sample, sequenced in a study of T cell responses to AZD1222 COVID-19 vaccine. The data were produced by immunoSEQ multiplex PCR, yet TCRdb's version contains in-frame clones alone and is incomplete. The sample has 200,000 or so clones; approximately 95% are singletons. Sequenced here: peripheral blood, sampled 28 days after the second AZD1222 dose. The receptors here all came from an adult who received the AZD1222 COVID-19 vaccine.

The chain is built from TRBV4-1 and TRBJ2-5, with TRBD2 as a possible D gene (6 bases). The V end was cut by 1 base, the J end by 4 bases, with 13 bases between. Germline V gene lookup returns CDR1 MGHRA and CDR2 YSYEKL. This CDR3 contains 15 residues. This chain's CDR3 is CASSQVGGDLETQYF. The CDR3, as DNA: TGCGCCAGCAGCCAAGTTGGAGGGGATCTAGAGACCCAGTACTTC.

DNA of the CDR3: TGTGCCAGCAGCTTAGCGCCCAGCGGGGGGACAAGCTCCTACGAGCAGTACTTC. This codes for CASSLAPSGGTSSYEQYF. The chain employs TRBV7-2 and TRBJ2-7, with 9 positions matching TRBD2. The CDR3 loop spans 18 amino acids. Germline CDR1 and CDR2: SGHTA and FQGNSA. V lost 0 bases, J lost 0 bases, and 9 bases stayed unmatched.

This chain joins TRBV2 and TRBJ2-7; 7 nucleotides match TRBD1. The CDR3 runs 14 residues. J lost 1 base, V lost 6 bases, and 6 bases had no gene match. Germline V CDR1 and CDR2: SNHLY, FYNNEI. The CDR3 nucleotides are TGTGCCAGCAGGGGGACAGTATCTTCCTACGAGCAGTACTTC. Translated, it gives CASRGTVSSYEQYF.

The CDR3 coding sequence is TGTGCCAGCAGCCGAAGAACAGGGTTTAGTAATTCACCCCTCCACTTT. It translates to CASSRRTGFSNSPLHF. V gene TRBV14 combines with J gene TRBJ1-6, with D possibly matching TRBD1 (6 bases). The germline gives CDR1 SGHDN, CDR2 FVKESK. CDR3 length: 16 residues. V lost 4 bases, J lost 6 bases, and 16 bases lay in between.

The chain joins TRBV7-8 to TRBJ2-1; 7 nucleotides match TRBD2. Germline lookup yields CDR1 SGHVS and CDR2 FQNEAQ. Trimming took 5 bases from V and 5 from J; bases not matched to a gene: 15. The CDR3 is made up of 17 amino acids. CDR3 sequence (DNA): TGTGCCAGCAGCCCCCCGATGAGGGAGGGCGGCCACAATGAGCAGTTCTTC. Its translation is CASSPPMREGGHNEQFF.

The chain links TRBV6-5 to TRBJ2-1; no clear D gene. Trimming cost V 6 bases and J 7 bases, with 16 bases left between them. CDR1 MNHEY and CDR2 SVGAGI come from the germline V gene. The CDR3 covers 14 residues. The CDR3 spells CASSTPGGANEQFF. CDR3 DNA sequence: TGTGCCAGCAGCACCCCGGGTGGTGCAAATGAGCAGTTCTTC.

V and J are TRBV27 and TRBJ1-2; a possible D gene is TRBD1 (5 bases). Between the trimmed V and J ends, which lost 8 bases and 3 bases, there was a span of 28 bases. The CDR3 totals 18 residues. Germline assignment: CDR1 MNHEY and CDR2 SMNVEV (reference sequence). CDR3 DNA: TGTGCCAGCTGCTACTTCAGGGTCGGAGTGGGATGTTACTATGGCTACACCTTC. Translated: CASCYFRVGVGCYYGYTF.

CDR3 nucleotides: TGTGCCAGCAGCAAAGATTTAAGGAAGGGAGGCTACACCTTC. Protein sequence: CASSKDLRKGGYTF. V usage is TRBV21-1 and J usage is TRBJ1-2. TRBV21-1 constitutes a pseudogene. The CDR3 has 14 amino acids.

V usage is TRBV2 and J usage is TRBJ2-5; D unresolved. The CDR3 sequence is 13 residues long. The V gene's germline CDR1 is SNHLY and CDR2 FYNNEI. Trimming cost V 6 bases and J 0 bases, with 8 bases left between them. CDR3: CASSAQYQETQYF. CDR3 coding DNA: TGTGCCAGCAGCGCCCAGTACCAAGAGACCCAGTACTTC.